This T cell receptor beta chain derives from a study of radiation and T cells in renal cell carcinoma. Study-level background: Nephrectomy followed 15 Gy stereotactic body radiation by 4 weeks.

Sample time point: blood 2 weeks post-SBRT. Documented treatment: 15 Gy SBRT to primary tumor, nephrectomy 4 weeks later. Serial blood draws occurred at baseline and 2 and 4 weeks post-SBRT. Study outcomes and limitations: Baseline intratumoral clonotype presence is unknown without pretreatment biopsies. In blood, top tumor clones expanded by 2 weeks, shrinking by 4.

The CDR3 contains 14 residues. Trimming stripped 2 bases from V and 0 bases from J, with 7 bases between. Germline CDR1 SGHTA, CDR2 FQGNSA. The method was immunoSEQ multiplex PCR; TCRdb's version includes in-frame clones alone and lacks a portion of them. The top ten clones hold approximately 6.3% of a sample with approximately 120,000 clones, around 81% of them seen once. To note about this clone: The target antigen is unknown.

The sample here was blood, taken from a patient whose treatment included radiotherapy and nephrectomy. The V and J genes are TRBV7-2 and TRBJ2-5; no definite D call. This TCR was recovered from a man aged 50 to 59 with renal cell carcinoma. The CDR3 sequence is CASSLWSDQETQYF. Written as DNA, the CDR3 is TGTGCCAGCAGCTTATGGTCAGACCAAGAGACCCAGTACTTC.